The T cell receptor (beta chain) described here comes from a study of blood T cell repertoires in COVID-19. Across the whole study: Donors in the United States, Italy and Spain gave samples during acute or convalescent COVID-19. T cells, B-cell-depleted T cells, or PBMCs provided the cDNA or gDNA that served as material.

In the authors' workflow: Counts of nucleated cells, estimated from reference gene primer amplification, were obtained. The protocol was immunoSEQ multiplex PCR, while the TCRdb copy is restricted to in-frame clones and leaves out a portion. The V and J calls and clone size are taken from that table; D and trimming were inferred from the DNA. There are about 230,000 clones in the sample; approximately 84% occur only once, and about 0.91% lies in the top ten. Turning to this clone: The same CDR3 can be traced to other DNA sequences in this sample.

This CDR3 comprises 13 residues. With 2 bases removed from V and 4 bases from J, the gap between germline ends came to 10 bases. Germline assignment: CDR1 SGHRS and CDR2 YFSETQ. This chain uses TRBV5-1 with TRBJ2-7, with D perhaps matching TRBD1 (6 bases). Sample: peripheral blood. The sequence was collected from a man aged 40-55 years with acute or convalescent COVID-19. Written as DNA, the CDR3 is TGCGCCAGCAGCTTAGGACAGCTTTACGAGCAGTACTTC. Translating gives CASSLGQLYEQYF.